Sequencing of this T cell receptor (beta chain) was carried out in a study of Graves' ophthalmopathy and Graves' hyperthyroidism. Turning to this clonotype: No DNA is shown, since the ends of the CDR3 on it are uncertain; the CDR3 is the one TCRdb lists.

The sequenced template was RNA, covering the TCR beta CDR3 region. Following a first-round RT-PCR that used HTBI primers, a second-round multiplex PCR was carried out. TCRdb reprocessed the multiplex PCR reads with MiXCR, giving one entry per CDR3 protein. The sample includes approximately 45,000 distinct CDR3 sequences, around 48% of them seen just once. The CDR3 has 23 amino acids, counting both end residues. Germline CDR1 is SNHLY and CDR2 is FYNNEI. The TCR comes from an adult man with Graves' ophthalmopathy. The rearrangement links TRBV2 to TRBJ1-5; TRBD1 is the table's D call and was not checked against the DNA. Material for sequencing was peripheral blood. The CDR3 here is CASLSDIMNTEAFFGQGGQPQHF.